These 6 T cell receptor beta chains share one sample of origin, sequenced in a study of spatial heterogeneity in lung cancer. Sample time point: sample taken at primary tumor resection. TCRdb called the 5' RACE reads again in MiXCR, with one record for every CDR3 protein. The sample comprises approximately 25,000 distinct CDR3 sequences, less than 3.5% of which are singletons, and under 35% rests with the top ten. This material consisted of PBMCs, taken at surgery. These receptors all stem from a female donor with early-stage non-small cell lung cancer.

This clonotype was seen ten or more times. The chain combines TRBV4-1 with TRBJ1-1, with D perhaps matching TRBD1 (5 bases). This CDR3 has 15 amino acids. V was clipped by 1 base and J by 5 bases, with 14 bases between them. Germline values: CDR1 MGHRA, CDR2 YSYEKL. The CDR3 sequence: CASSQAPGRGTEAFF. In DNA, the CDR3 is TGCGCCAGCAGCCAAGCCCCGGGGCGGGGGACTGAAGCTTTCTTT.

The table lists this clonotype with a few counts. The chain couples TRBV12-3 or TRBV12-4 to TRBJ1-1; 8 positions agree with TRBD1. The CDR3 spans 18 residues. The junction had 10 bases not matched to a gene; V was cut back by 1 base and J by 0 bases. CDR3 in DNA: TGTGCCAGCAGTTTAGGACAGGGGAAGGGAACCATGAACACTGAAGCTTTCTTT. Amino acid sequence: CASSLGQGKGTMNTEAFF.

This clonotype was observed at least ten times. J is TRBJ2-7 and V is TRBV6-2 or TRBV6-3, with D tentatively TRBD1 or TRBD2 (5 bases each). V was cut by 5 bases and J by 4 bases, with 21 bases left in between. The CDR3 extends over 16 amino acids. Per germline, CDR1 MNHEY and CDR2 SVGEGT. CDR3 coding DNA: TGTGCCAGCAGTCTCCTAAGGGGAGTCCTCCTGTACGAGCAGTACTTC. Protein product: CASSLLRGVLLYEQYF.

This clonotype has at least ten counts. The chain recombines TRBV20-1 with TRBJ2-7; 12 bases line up with TRBD2. Germline loops: CDR1 DFQATT, CDR2 SNEGSKA (reference sequence). The length of the CDR3 is 16 residues. J was trimmed by 5 bases and V by 3 bases; bases with no gene match: 11. Here the CDR3 reads CSASRLAGVVYHEQYF. In DNA form, the CDR3 reads TGCAGTGCTAGTAGACTAGCGGGAGTGGTTTACCACGAGCAGTACTTC.

This clonotype was seen ten or more times. The chain uses TRBV12-3 or TRBV12-4 and TRBJ2-1; 15 nucleotides align to TRBD2. The CDR3 has 22 residues. Trimming took 1 base from V and 5 from J; bases not matched to a gene: 18. CDR3 nucleotide sequence: TGTGCCAGCAGTTTAGTTCGCAGCAGCTTAGGACTAGCGGGAGGGCCGAACAATGAGCAGTTCTTC. Residues: CASSLVRSSLGLAGGPNNEQFF.

The chain joins TRBV3-1 to TRBJ2-5; D call uncertain. The germline V gene has CDR1 LGHDT and CDR2 YNNKEL (reference sequence). Trimming shortened V by 1 base and J by 5 bases, and 8 bases separated the two germline ends. CDR3 length: 13 residues. CDR3: CASSQGRLETQYF. CDR3 in DNA: TGTGCCAGCAGCCAAGGCCGGTTGGAGACCCAGTACTTC.